This T cell receptor (beta chain) was captured by sequencing in a study of cytomegalovirus exposure and HLA in healthy donors. Study-wide context: Unique TCR beta sequences numbering about 100 million came from about 180 million T cells in an earlier analysis.

Note on this clone: Antigen unknown.

The study's findings and limits: The study carried out a later analysis of TCR beta sequences. It associated about 15,000 of them with specific HLA alleles at a false discovery rate of 0.05. Reportedly, diagnosis of cytomegalovirus status by the classifier showed high specificity and sensitivity. There were a few CMV-associated chains whose specificity for CMV antigens was confirmed in vitro.

Both 60 Vbeta primers and 13 Jbeta primers went into the PCR. TCRdb's table, derived via immunoSEQ multiplex PCR, lists solely in-frame clones and lacks some. The sample carries some 100,000 clones, about 80% recorded once. The CDR3 has 14 residues. The germline V gene has CDR1 MNHEY and CDR2 SMNVEV (reference sequence). V trimming: 6 bases; J trimming: 8 bases; junction bases outside the gene matches: 4. The chain recombines TRBV27 with TRBJ2-1, with 13 bases matching TRBD2. Sequences were obtained from PBMCs. The origin of this receptor is a female donor in good health and CMV-seropositive. CDR3 DNA sequence: TGTGCCAGCAGAACTAGCGGGGGGGCCTATGAGCAGTTCTTC. It encodes CASRTSGGAYEQFF.